Described below is a single TCR beta chain sequence and its context. The V and J ends lost 1 base and 1 base respectively, with 13 bases between them. The CDR3 is 16 residues long. Per the germline V gene, CDR1 is PRHDT and CDR2 is FYEKMQ (reference sequence). The data were obtained in a study of T cell changes during pregnancy in multiple sclerosis. Only in-frame clones appear in the TCRdb table, and some are missing; sequencing was by immunoSEQ multiplex PCR. This table holds more than 35,000 clones, approximately 90% found once. The chain links TRBV13 to TRBJ1-1, with D maybe TRBD1 (5 bases). This receptor was taken from a female donor with multiple sclerosis, enrolled in a pregnancy study. The material sequenced was CD8+ T cells from peripheral blood mononuclear cells, taken in the third trimester of pregnancy. The CDR3 DNA reads TGTGCCAGCAGCTTAGTTGGGGATAGGGGGAACACTGAAGCTTTCTTT. This translates into CASSLVGDRGNTEAFF. Supplemented by reference TRBV13 and TRBJ1-1, the full variable domain reads AAGVIQSPRHLIKEKRETATLKCYPIPRHDTVYWYQQGPGQDPQFLISFYEKMQSDKGSIPDRFSAQQFSDYHSELNMSSLELGDSALYFCASSLVGDRGNTEAFFGQGTRLTVV.